This T cell receptor (beta chain) was retrieved from a study of metastatic and nonmetastatic thyroid tumors. V was pared by 5 bases and J by 12 bases, with 12 bases of the junction left unmatched. The germline gives CDR1 DFQATT, CDR2 SNEGSKA (reference sequence). This CDR3 has 13 amino acids. This clone appeared many times. All patients reached thyroid surgery having received no treatment beforehand. TCRdb used MiXCR to call clones anew from the PCR reads. This sample has over 25,000 clones, with 15% to 20% found just once. Sequencing input: blood. This chain uses TRBV20-1 with TRBJ2-7; 11 nucleotides agree with TRBD2. The TCR comes from a female donor with papillary thyroid cancer or a benign thyroid nodule (not recorded which). Some clones in this sample may be carry-over from other donors' samples. CDR3 residues: CSAPDQLAGEVYF. The CDR3, as DNA: TGCAGTGCTCCCGATCAACTAGCGGGAGAGGTGTACTTC.